The next 24 T cell receptor beta chains were all read from a single sample in a study of beta chain features in type 1 diabetes. General study findings and limits: Significant though moderate, a shortening of TCRB CDR3s appeared in all four CD4+ subsets of Type 1 diabetes patients.

Every isolated RNA sample was fully reverse transcribed, so sequencing captured expressed TCRB transcripts. Repertoires were generated with immunoSEQ multiplex PCR, while TCRdb's copy carries only in-frame clones and drops some. The data contain 500,000 to 800,000 clones, around 12% of them singletons. These TCRs are of unknown antigen specificity. Sequenced: naive CD4+ T cells from blood. The receptors originated from a man in his thirties or forties with type 1 diabetes.

This clone came up a few times. The gene calls are TRBV6-5 and TRBJ2-5; the match to TRBD2 covers 13 bases. The CDR3 consists of 15 residues. The V gene end was trimmed by 6 bases and the J gene end by 5 bases; junction bases not matched to a gene: 6. Germline assignment: CDR1 MNHEY and CDR2 SVGAGI. The chain's CDR3 is CASSLLAGGRETQYF. DNA of the CDR3: TGTGCCAGCAGCCTACTAGCGGGGGGGCGGGAGACCCAGTACTTC.

This chain links TRBV6-1 with TRBJ2-7, with D perhaps matching TRBD1 (6 bases). The germline gives CDR1 MNHNS, CDR2 SASEGT. V gave up 1 base and J gave up 3 bases, with 13 bases separating them. This CDR3 is 15 amino acids long. In DNA form, the CDR3 reads TGTGCCAGCAGTGAAGGGGGACACATAGACTACGAGCAGTACTTC. It yields the protein CASSEGGHIDYEQYF.

This clone occurred a few times. V and J are TRBV27 and TRBJ2-3; 8 positions agree with TRBD2. Germline V lookup: CDR1 MNHEY, CDR2 SMNVEV (reference sequence). V shed 7 bases and J 4 bases; nucleotides not matched to a gene: 10. This CDR3 comprises 15 residues. CDR3 amino acids: CASNDGGAGADTQYF. The CDR3 nucleotides read TGTGCCAGCAACGACGGGGGGGCAGGAGCAGATACGCAGTATTTT.

The rearrangement uses TRBV9 and TRBJ2-5; D unresolved. Trimming removed 4 bases from V and 0 bases from J, with 4 bases in between. CDR3 length: 12 amino acids. Germline CDR1 is SGDLS and CDR2 is YYNGEE. The CDR3 is CASSINQETQYF. In nucleotides, the CDR3 is TGTGCCAGCAGCATAAACCAAGAGACCCAGTACTTC.

In this sample, this clone turned up a few times. The CDR3 sequence is CASSSDRAHGYTF. In DNA, the CDR3 is TGTGCCAGCAGCTCGGACAGGGCACATGGCTACACCTTC. V and J are TRBV7-9 and TRBJ1-2, with 8 bases matching TRBD1. From germline, CDR1 is SEHNR and CDR2 FQNEAQ (reference sequence). With V trimmed by 4 bases and J by 6 bases, 4 bases remained unmatched. This CDR3 is built from 13 residues.

This clone was seen more than once but under ten times. The rearrangement uses TRBV9 and TRBJ1-1; perhaps TRBD1 as D (6 bases). Germline CDR1 is SGDLS and CDR2 is YYNGEE. CDR3 length: 13 residues. V was trimmed by 7 bases and J by 0 bases, leaving 10 bases between them. The CDR3 here is CASGGDMNTEAFF. CDR3 sequence (DNA): TGTGCCAGCGGAGGGGACATGAACACTGAAGCTTTCTTT. Variable domain in full (rest from reference TRBV9 and TRBJ1-1): DSGVTQTPKHLITATGQRVTLRCSPRSGDLSVYWYQQSLDQGLQFLIQYYNGEERAKGNILERFSAQQFPDLHSELNLSSLELGDSALYFCASGGDMNTEAFFGQGTRLTVV.

The rearrangement links TRBV7-3 to TRBJ2-1, with 13 bases fitting TRBD2. The CDR3 contains 15 residues. With 5 bases clipped from V and 10 bases from J, the junction kept 8 bases outside the gene matches. CDR1 SGHTA and CDR2 FQGTGA come from the germline V gene. CDR3 nucleotides: TGTGCCAGCAGCCTGTACGGGACTAGCGGGGAAGAGCAGTTCTTC. It codes for CASSLYGTSGEEQFF.

The rearrangement links TRBV7-3 to TRBJ1-2, with D possibly TRBD1 on 6 matching bases. This CDR3 has 13 amino acids. Trimming cost V 2 bases and J 6 bases, with 10 bases left between them. Germline V gene sequence: CDR1 SGHTA, CDR2 FQGTGA. As DNA, the CDR3 is TGTGCCAGCAGCTTAGGACAGTCGAATGGCTACACCTTC. This codes for CASSLGQSNGYTF.

V and J are TRBV15 and TRBJ2-5, with a weak D call TRBD1 (6 bases). CDR1 and CDR2 from the germline V gene are LNHNV and YYDKDF (reference sequence). This CDR3 region has 15 residues. V shed 6 bases and J shed 3 bases, with 17 bases lying between them. CDR3 region: CATRLWGRGEETQYF. The CDR3 DNA sequence: TGTGCCACCAGGCTATGGGGCAGGGGTGAAGAGACCCAGTACTTC.

J is TRBJ1-1 and V is TRBV19; the D is unclear. CDR1 and CDR2 (germline): LNHDA, SQIVND (reference sequence). V lost 6 bases and J lost 1, with 12 bases in between. This CDR3 is built from 14 residues. CDR3 sequence (DNA): TGTGCCAGTAGCCACCCGGGAGGGAACACTGAAGCTTTCTTT. Residues: CASSHPGGNTEAFF.

This clone was observed a handful of times. The CDR3 is CASSNPGELFF. The CDR3, as DNA: TGTGCCAGCAGTAACCCCGGGGAGCTGTTTTTT. The V call is TRBV2, the J call TRBJ2-2; D uncertain. With 5 bases removed from V and 6 bases from J, the gap between germline ends came to 4 bases. CDR1 is SNHLY and CDR2 is FYNNEI in the germline V gene. The CDR3 is made up of 11 amino acids.

This clone was found a few times. The V gene is TRBV29-1, the J gene TRBJ2-1; 10 bases are shared with TRBD2. Trimming removed 6 bases from V and 5 bases from J; junction bases left unmatched: 4. CDR3 length equals 13 residues. Germline CDR1 SQVTM, CDR2 ANQGSEA. CDR3 region: CSVSGTSDNEQFF. In nucleotides, the CDR3 is TGCAGCGTCTCCGGGACTAGCGACAATGAGCAGTTCTTC.

The chain carries TRBV19 and TRBJ1-5, with D possibly being TRBD1 (6 bases). This CDR3 contains 15 residues. CDR1 and CDR2 (germline): LNHDA, SQIVND (reference sequence). The V and J ends lost 8 bases and 0 bases respectively, with 14 bases between them. The CDR3 nucleotides read TGTGCCAGTCACAGGGTCGGCAATAGCAATCAGCCCCAGCATTTT. Amino acid sequence: CASHRVGNSNQPQHF.

This chain uses TRBV15 with TRBJ2-2; 8 nucleotides match TRBD1. Germline CDR1 is LNHNV and CDR2 is YYDKDF (reference sequence). There are 16 residues in the CDR3. V gave up 0 bases and J gave up 6 bases; unmatched junction bases: 6. Here the CDR3 DNA reads TGTGCCACCAGCAGAGATCCAGGGGGCTTCGCCGGGGAGCTGTTTTTT. It is translated as CATSRDPGGFAGELFF.

The CDR3: CASSPPLEQETQYF. In nucleotides, the CDR3 is TGTGCCAGCTCACCACCGCTAGAACAAGAGACCCAGTACTTC. The chain combines TRBV18 with TRBJ2-5; D is ambiguous. Germline V gene sequence: CDR1 KGHSH, CDR2 LQKENI. CDR3 size: 14 residues. The V gene lost 0 bases and the J gene lost 2 bases, with 7 bases spanning the gap.

There are a few counts of this clone. The CDR3 is CASSQGGTPANEKLFF. The CDR3 DNA follows: TGCGCCAGCAGTCAGGGAGGGACACCCGCTAATGAAAAACTGTTTTTT. V usage is TRBV23-1 and J usage is TRBJ1-4, with a weak D call TRBD1 (6 bases). TRBV23-1 has ORF status, its function being uncertain. Trimming took off 3 bases at V and 3 bases at J, with 14 bases between the two ends. This CDR3 is 16 amino acids long.

This clone was counted a few times. The rearrangement uses TRBV4-1 and TRBJ2-1; D uncertain. This CDR3 is 17 amino acids long. V lost 0 bases and J lost 7, with 19 bases in between. Germline CDR1 MGHRA, CDR2 YSYEKL. The CDR3 nucleotides are TGCGCCAGCAGCCAAGATATTTTTAGGGCTGGGCGGAATGAGCAGTTCTTC. This codes for CASSQDIFRAGRNEQFF.

This rearrangement joins TRBV4-1 to TRBJ1-6, with 10 positions matching TRBD1. Germline values: CDR1 MGHRA, CDR2 YSYEKL. Unmatched junction bases numbered 9, after V lost 2 bases and J lost 11 bases. This CDR3 region has 16 residues. The CDR3 region is CASSQPGQGKKAPLHF. CDR3 nucleotide sequence: TGCGCCAGCAGCCAACCGGGACAGGGGAAGAAGGCACCCCTCCACTTT.

The chain carries TRBV7-2 and TRBJ2-7; 9 positions match TRBD2. The CDR3 contains 15 residues. Per the germline V gene, CDR1 is SGHTA and CDR2 is FQGNSA. With 6 bases clipped from V and 5 bases from J, the junction kept 11 bases outside the gene matches. The CDR3 bases are TGTGCCAGCAGGGCGCCCGGGACTAGCCCCAACGAGCAGTACTTC. Its protein product is CASRAPGTSPNEQYF.

V usage is TRBV6-5 and J usage is TRBJ1-2; no firm D call. Trimming took off 4 bases at V and 0 bases at J, with 15 bases between the two ends. The CDR3 loop spans 16 amino acids. Looked up from germline, CDR1 is MNHEY and CDR2 is SVGAGI. CDR3 sequence: CASSSWEGKSNYGYTF. The CDR3 DNA is TGTGCCAGCAGTTCCTGGGAGGGAAAATCTAACTATGGCTACACCTTC.

The chain has TRBV25-1 and TRBJ1-2; the D is unclear. Trimming pared 0 bases from V and 0 bases from J, leaving 5 bases between. This CDR3 comprises 14 residues. Germline CDR1 MGHDK, CDR2 SYGVNS. CDR3 coding DNA: TGTGCCAGCAGTGAATATGGCCCTAACTATGGCTACACCTTC. It translates to CASSEYGPNYGYTF.

The chain couples TRBV4-2 to TRBJ2-3; 9 bases are shared with TRBD2. Trimming at V came to 0 bases and at J to 6 bases, leaving 4 bases not matched to a gene. This CDR3 has 15 residues. Looked up from germline, CDR1 is LGHNA and CDR2 is YNFKEQ. In DNA form, the CDR3 reads TGTGCCAGCAGCCAAGAGCGGGGGGGCCGGGATACGCAGTATTTT. Translation gives CASSQERGGRDTQYF.

The chain uses TRBV7-2 and TRBJ2-7; D is ambiguous. The length of the CDR3 is 12 residues. The germline V gene has CDR1 SGHTA and CDR2 FQGNSA. V gave up 5 bases and J gave up 5 bases, with 10 bases separating them. The CDR3 DNA sequence: TGTGCCAGCAGCCCCCGTTGGGACGAGCAGTACTTC. Encoded protein: CASSPRWDEQYF.

This clone turned up a few times. This rearrangement joins TRBV11-1 to TRBJ1-6; possible D gene TRBD1, 5 bases. The germline V gene has CDR1 SGHAT and CDR2 FQDESV (reference sequence). The CDR3 totals 14 residues. The ends were cut back, 2 bases at V and 9 bases at J, with 11 bases in the middle. CDR3 in amino acids: CASSLQGGPSPLHF. The DNA for the CDR3 is TGTGCCAGCAGCTTACAGGGCGGCCCTTCACCCCTCCACTTT.